Reported below is one TCR beta chain. The target antigen is unknown. This sample stems from a study of long-term antiretroviral therapy in people with HIV. The study, taken as a whole, reports: The clones with expansion before ART were dominant in the repertoire at all time points.

At survey level, the immunoSEQ assay was run in its v3.0 version. The target of sequencing was about 40,000-55,000 T-cell genomes per sample. TCRdb's copy holds only in-frame clones and misses some; the assay was immunoSEQ multiplex PCR. Among about 35,000 clones listed, roughly 74% were seen once. The sample was unsorted PBMCs, taken 3 years after starting antiretroviral therapy. This sequence originates from a man aged 45-65 years with HIV.

CDR3 DNA: TGCGCCAGCAGCCAGATAGCGGGGGGCACCGGGGAGCTGTTTTTT. As protein: CASSQIAGGTGELFF. The chain carries TRBV5-1 and TRBJ2-2; TRBD2 aligns across 10 bases. V lost 4 bases to trimming and J lost 4 bases; unmatched junction nucleotides: 4. Germline CDR1 and CDR2: SGHRS and YFSETQ. The CDR3 contains 15 residues.